This passage covers 16 T cell receptor beta chains from one sample sequenced in a study of T cells in Graves' hyperthyroidism and ophthalmopathy. TCR beta CDR3 sequences were amplified from RNA transcripts. Researchers ran a first-round RT-PCR on the TCR CDR3 using the HTBI primer set. In TCRdb, the multiplex PCR reads were re-called with MiXCR into one record per CDR3 protein. The sample holds 500,000 to 800,000 distinct CDR3 sequences, less than 45% seen once. The sequenced sample was peripheral blood or thyroid tissue (not recorded which). The receptors shown here come from an adult man with Graves' disease, either hyperthyroidism or ophthalmopathy (not recorded which).

This chain connects TRBV5-1 to TRBJ2-7, with D perhaps matching TRBD1 (6 bases). Germline CDR1 reads SGHRS; CDR2 reads YFSETQ. The CDR3 consists of 15 residues. The V end lost 0 bases, the J end lost 7 bases, and 17 bases lay between the germline ends. Here the CDR3 reads CASSLGQDDQGEQYF. Here the CDR3 DNA reads TGCGCCAGCAGCTTGGGACAGGACGATCAGGGGGAGCAGTACTTC.

This clonotype was counted a few times. The V gene is TRBV2, the J gene TRBJ1-5, with no clear D. Germline-derived CDR1 and CDR2 are SNHLY and FYNNEI. V lost 3 bases and J lost 4, with 10 bases in between. The length of the CDR3 is 14 residues. Here the CDR3 reads CASSERPENQPQHF. DNA for the CDR3: TGTGCCAGCAGTGAGAGACCAGAGAATCAGCCCCAGCATTTT. Supplemented by reference TRBV2 and TRBJ1-5, the full variable domain reads EPEVTQTPSHQVTQMGQEVILRCVPISNHLYFYWYRQILGQKVEFLVSFYNNEISEKSEIFDDQFSVERPDGSNFTLKIRSTKLEDSAMYFCASSERPENQPQHFGDGTRLSIL.

Concerning this clonotype itself: At one end the junction does not follow the germline gene, possibly because of a read error. The chain is built from TRBV6-5 and TRBJ1-1; D is unclear. This CDR3 has 12 amino acids. Germline CDR1 and CDR2: MNHEY and SVGAGI. CDR3 in amino acids: CAISYSDTEAFF. CDR3 DNA sequence: TGTGCCATCAGTTACTCGGACACTGAAGCTTTCTTT.

V and J are TRBV11-2 and TRBJ1-1; D is unclear. V lost 0 bases to trimming and J lost 3 bases, with 8 bases between them. CDR1 and CDR2 from the germline V gene are SGHAT and FQNNGV. The CDR3 is 14 amino acids. The CDR3 DNA follows: TGTGCCAGCAGCTTAGAAGGGCGGTACACTGAAGCTTTCTTT. Protein product: CASSLEGRYTEAFF.

The genes are TRBV5-1 and TRBJ2-5; 14 bases match TRBD2. This CDR3 has 16 residues. Germline CDR1 reads SGHRS; CDR2 reads YFSETQ. V shed 4 bases, J shed 3 bases, and the junction held 5 bases outside the gene matches. CDR3 nucleotides: TGCGCCAGCAGCCACGGGACTAGCGGGAGTGAAGAGACCCAGTACTTC. It encodes CASSHGTSGSEETQYF.

The chain employs TRBV5-1 and TRBJ1-2, with D unresolved. The CDR3 is 15 amino acids. CDR1 and CDR2 from the germline V gene are SGHRS and YFSETQ. V was clipped by 3 bases and J by 2 bases, with 14 bases between them. CDR3 loop: CASSSAVTVNYGYTF. In DNA, the CDR3 is TGCGCCAGCAGCTCGGCGGTGACCGTCAACTATGGCTACACCTTC.

A note on this clonotype: This clone may be a read error of a much larger clone one base away. The chain employs TRBV7-3 and TRBJ1-4; a weak D match, TRBD1 (6 bases). This CDR3 spans 15 amino acids. Germline CDR1 SGHTA, CDR2 FQGTGA. The CDR3 sequence is CTSTTTRGANEKLFF. The CDR3 coding sequence is TGTACCAGCACGACGACCAGGGGAGCGAATGAAAAACTGTTTTTT.

V and J are TRBV29-1 and TRBJ1-1; no firm D call. The germline V and J ends were trimmed by 8 bases and 3 bases, with 13 bases remaining between them. CDR3 size: 12 residues. Germline V CDR1 and CDR2: SQVTM, ANQGSEA. CDR3 nucleotide sequence: TGCAGCAGCGTGGACCCAGACACTGAAGCTTTCTTT. Encoded protein: CSSVDPDTEAFF.

As regards this clonotype: One base away lies a much larger clone, so this may be a sequencing read error. The CDR3 nucleotides are TGCAGCGTTGATGGACACTGGGAGACCCAGTACTTC. Protein: CSVDGHWETQYF. This chain joins TRBV29-1 and TRBJ2-5, with a possible D match to TRBD1 (5 bases). This CDR3 is built from 12 residues. Per the germline V gene, CDR1 is SQVTM and CDR2 is ANQGSEA. V was clipped by 3 bases and J by 5 bases, with 10 bases between them.

The V call is TRBV13, the J call TRBJ1-4, with 7 positions matching TRBD1. This CDR3 is built from 14 residues. Germline V gene data show CDR1 as PRHDT and CDR2 as FYEKMQ (reference sequence). V trimming: 5 bases; J trimming: 10 bases; junction bases outside the gene matches: 10. The CDR3 loop reads CASSLRTGLGKLFF. CDR3 DNA sequence: TGTGCCAGCAGCCTACGGACAGGTCTAGGAAAACTGTTTTTT.

This clonotype has more than one count but fewer than ten. The CDR3 DNA reads TGTGCCAGCAGCTTAGACAGGGACCCTAGCAATCAGCCCCAGCATTTT. Its protein is CASSLDRDPSNQPQHF. The chain has TRBV7-9 and TRBJ1-5; D may be TRBD1 (6 bases). This CDR3 contains 16 residues. V lost 1 base, J lost 0 bases, and 10 bases lay in between. CDR1 SEHNR and CDR2 FQNEAQ come from the germline V gene (reference sequence).

About this clonotype itself: Just one base apart from a much larger clone, this may be a read error. CDR3 in DNA: TGCAGTGCTGAACCGGGACTAGCGGGCGAGCAGTACTTC. Protein product: CSAEPGLAGEQYF. This sequence joins TRBV20-1 and TRBJ2-7; 12 bases fit TRBD2. Germline CDR1 reads DFQATT; CDR2 reads SNEGSKA (reference sequence). J lost 6 bases, V lost 5 bases, and 5 bases had no gene match. The CDR3 covers 13 residues.

V usage is TRBV19 and J usage is TRBJ1-2; D is possibly TRBD1 (5 bases). Germline CDR1 is LNHDA and CDR2 is SQIVND (reference sequence). The CDR3 is 15 amino acids. V lost 4 bases and J 0 bases, leaving 12 bases between the germline ends. CDR3 region: CASSTVGGPNYGYTF. The CDR3 DNA reads TGTGCCAGTAGTACCGTCGGGGGACCTAACTATGGCTACACCTTC. Supplemented by reference TRBV19 and TRBJ1-2, the full variable domain reads DGGITQSPKYLFRKEGQNVTLSCEQNLNHDAMYWYRQDPGQGLRLIYYSQIVNDFQKGDIAEGYSVSREKKESFPLTVTSAQKNPTAFYLCASSTVGGPNYGYTFGSGTRLTVV.

This clonotype was seen a few times. The chain couples TRBV7-9 to TRBJ2-5; the D call may be TRBD1 or TRBD2 (7 bases each). The CDR3 sequence is 18 residues long. Trimming removed 0 bases at V and 2 bases at J, with 19 bases between. Germline CDR1 and CDR2: SEHNR and FQNEAQ (reference sequence). The CDR3 spells CASSLATGGQRKQETQYF. The CDR3 DNA reads as TGTGCCAGCAGCTTAGCCACGGGGGGACAGAGAAAACAAGAGACCCAGTACTTC. The whole variable domain, filled in from reference TRBV7-9 and TRBJ2-5, reads DTGVSQNPRHKITKRGQNVTFRCDPISEHNRLYWYRQTLGQGPEFLTYFQNEAQLEKSRLLSDRFSAERPKGSFSTLEIQRTEQGDSAMYLCASSLATGGQRKQETQYFGPGTRLLVL.

As regards this clonotype: The germline gene is not matched at one end of the junction; a read error may be the cause. The CDR3 nucleotides read TGTGCCAGCAGTTACTTATCATTGGGGCGGAACACTGAAGCTTTCTTT. Translating gives CASSYLSLGRNTEAFF. The rearrangement links TRBV10-2 to TRBJ1-1; weak D call: TRBD1 (5 bases). In germline, CDR1 is WSHSY, CDR2 SAAADI. The CDR3 is 16 amino acids.

The table lists this clonotype with many counts. This chain connects TRBV7-4 to TRBJ1-5, with 8 bases identical to TRBD1. Germline CDR1 SGHVT, CDR2 SQSDAQ. This CDR3 has 14 amino acids. The ends lost 5 bases at V and 8 bases at J; junction bases unmatched: 8. DNA of the CDR3: TGTGCCAGCAGCAGACGACAGGGGACAAAGCCCCAGCATTTT. Translation: CASSRRQGTKPQHF.